The clone carrying this TCR beta chain was observed a handful of times. The target antigen is unknown. The CDR3 runs 15 residues. Per germline, CDR1 SGDLS and CDR2 YYNGEE. Trimming left V 0 bases short and J 0 bases short, with 9 bases between. The source of the sample is a study of cytomegalovirus exposure and HLA in healthy donors. Study-level points and caveats: 164 TCR beta chains were listed as cytomegalovirus-associated. In vitro experiments confirmed that three CMV-associated chains were specific for CMV antigens.

Primers: 60 Vbeta forward and 13 Jbeta reverse. Sequenced by immunoSEQ multiplex PCR; TCRdb stores in-frame clones only, minus some. The data show over 200,000 clones, about four fifths seen once. Sequencing was done on a sample of PBMCs. This clonotype originated in a woman aged 40 to 50 in good health and CMV-seropositive. The chain is built from TRBV9 and TRBJ1-2; no clear D. Written as DNA, the CDR3 is TGTGCCAGCAGCGTAGACCTAAACTCTAACTATGGCTACACCTTC. This codes for CASSVDLNSNYGYTF.